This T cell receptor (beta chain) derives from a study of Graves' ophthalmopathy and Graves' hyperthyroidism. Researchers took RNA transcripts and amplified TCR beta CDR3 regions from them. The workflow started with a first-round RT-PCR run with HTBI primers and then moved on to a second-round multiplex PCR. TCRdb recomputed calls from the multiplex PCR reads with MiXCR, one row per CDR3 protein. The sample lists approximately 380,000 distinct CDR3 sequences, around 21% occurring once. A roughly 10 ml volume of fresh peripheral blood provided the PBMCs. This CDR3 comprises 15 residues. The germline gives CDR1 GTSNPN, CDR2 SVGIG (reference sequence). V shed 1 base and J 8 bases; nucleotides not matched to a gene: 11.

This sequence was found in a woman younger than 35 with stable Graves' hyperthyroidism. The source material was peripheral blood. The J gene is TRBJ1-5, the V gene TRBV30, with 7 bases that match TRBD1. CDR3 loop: CAWSGSRGGMEPQHF. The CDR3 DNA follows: TGTGCCTGGAGTGGTTCAAGAGGGGGCATGGAGCCCCAGCATTTT.